The 7 T cell receptor beta chains below come from one sample, sequenced in a study of blood T cells in healthy people across ages. Primers used in a second PCR of roughly 6 to 11 cycles were a sample-barcoded 5' primer and a J-beta primer mix. In TCRdb, the 5' RACE reads were re-called with MiXCR into one record per CDR3 protein. The table records about 1.8 million distinct CDR3 sequences, around 48% of them present only once. The sequenced sample was blood. All receptors come from a woman in her thirties or forties in good health.

This chain's CDR3 is CSTTGDGYTF. In DNA, the CDR3 is TGCAGCACAACAGGGGATGGCTACACCTTC. V usage is TRBV29-1 and J usage is TRBJ1-2; 7 positions match TRBD1. The germline CDR1 and CDR2 sequences are SQVTM and ANQGSEA. This CDR3 region has 10 residues. The V gene end was trimmed by 8 bases and the J gene end by 6 bases; junction bases not matched to a gene: 3.

The chain uses TRBV12-3 or TRBV12-4 and TRBJ2-5, with D possibly matching TRBD2 (6 bases). The J call may be mistaken, given a closer DNA end match to TRBJ2-7. CDR3 length: 14 residues. CDR3 in DNA: TGTGCCAGCAGCCCCGGGACTCACGGGGGCGAGCAGTACTTC. Its protein is CASSPGTHGGEQYF.

The chain links TRBV6-1 to TRBJ2-5, with D perhaps TRBD2 (7 bases). Trimming took 0 bases from V and 2 from J, leaving 13 bases between them. Germline V lookup: CDR1 MNHNS, CDR2 SASEGT. The CDR3 is made up of 16 amino acids. CDR3 DNA: TGTGCCAGCAGTGAAGCGCTACGGGGGGCTCAAGAGACCCAGTACTTC. This gives the protein CASSEALRGAQETQYF.

The chain couples TRBV6-1 to TRBJ2-5; D gene uncertain. The CDR3 length is 12 residues. Germline values: CDR1 MNHNS, CDR2 SASEGT. V shed 6 bases and J shed 2 bases, with 7 bases lying between them. Here the CDR3 reads CASRWIQETQYF. The CDR3 DNA is TGTGCCAGCAGGTGGATTCAAGAGACCCAGTACTTC.

There are a few counts of this clonotype. The V gene is TRBV3-1, the J gene TRBJ2-5; TRBD1 or TRBD2 may be the D gene (5 bases each). Trimming removed 3 bases at V and 11 bases at J, with 16 bases between. Germline V gene sequence: CDR1 LGHDT, CDR2 YNNKEL (reference sequence). CDR3 length equals 13 residues. For the CDR3, the DNA is TGTGCCAGCAGCCAGTTACAGAGGGGAGAGCAGTACTTC. Amino acids: CASSQLQRGEQYF.

This chain uses TRBV11-2 with TRBJ2-7; 7 bases line up with TRBD1. The J segment lost 6 bases and the V segment lost 1 base, leaving 12 bases of the junction unmatched. This CDR3 has 16 residues. Germline lookup yields CDR1 SGHAT and CDR2 FQNNGV. DNA of the CDR3: TGTGCCAGCAGCTTAGGTAGGGGACAGCTTGCCCCCGAGCAGTACTTC. Its protein product is CASSLGRGQLAPEQYF.

This clonotype has a handful of counts. This chain connects TRBV5-1 to TRBJ2-1; no clear D. The CDR3 runs to 17 residues. V was trimmed by 3 bases and J by 2 bases, leaving 18 bases between them. CDR1 and CDR2 from the germline V gene are SGHRS and YFSETQ. The CDR3 nucleotides read TGCGCCAGCAGCTCGAACCGGCGGCTGGGGACCTACAATGAGCAGTTCTTC. Translation: CASSSNRRLGTYNEQFF. Full variable domain (missing parts from reference TRBV5-1 and TRBJ2-1): KAGVTQTPRYLIKTRGQQVTLSCSPISGHRSVSWYQQTPGQGLQFLFEYFSETQRNKGNFPGRFSGRQFSNSRSEMNVSTLELGDSALYLCASSSNRRLGTYNEQFFGPGTRLTVL.